This T cell receptor (beta chain) was observed in a study of cytomegalovirus exposure and HLA in healthy donors. The PCR ran on 60 Vbeta and 13 Jbeta primers. Original processing methods: Counted up in a later analysis, unique TCR beta chains came to some 80 million, with around 10 million shared. Clones were sequenced by immunoSEQ multiplex PCR, and TCRdb holds only the in-frame ones, with some missing. That table is the source of V, J and clone size, and D and trimming were worked out from the DNA. The sample contains tens of thousands of clones, 69% of which appear only once. A note on this clone: What it recognizes is unknown.

Trimming removed 5 bases from V and 5 bases from J, with 16 bases in between. CDR3 size: 15 residues. Per germline, CDR1 SGHTA and CDR2 FQGNSA. Points from the study as a whole: Segments of the TCR beta V type were, in most cases, productive about 90% or about 30% of the time in an earlier analysis. As confirmed in vitro, a few CMV-associated chains were specific for CMV antigens. Several of the most significant clusters appeared linked to common viral pathogens, based on a later analysis.

Sequenced: PBMCs. The sequence was obtained from a man aged 50-59 years in good health and CMV-seronegative. The chain employs TRBV7-2 and TRBJ1-5; no reliable D call. The CDR3 bases are TGTGCCAGCAGCCTGTTAGCGGTAACGTATCAGCCCCAGCATTTT. Amino acids: CASSLLAVTYQPQHF. The entire variable domain, with the rest obtained from reference TRBV7-2 and TRBJ1-5, is as follows: GAGVSQSPSNKVTEKGKDVELRCDPISGHTALYWYRQSLGQGLEFLIYFQGNSAPDKSGLPSDRFSAERTGGSVSTLTIQRTQQEDSAVYLCASSLLAVTYQPQHFGDGTRLSIL.